Sequencing of this T cell receptor beta chain was carried out in a study of blood T cell repertoires in COVID-19. Study in general: Sites across the United States, Italy and Spain contributed samples from acute and convalescent COVID-19. The analysed material was cDNA or gDNA that came from T cells, B-cell-depleted T cells, or PBMCs.

Sequencing was performed with immunoSEQ multiplex PCR; in TCRdb, only in-frame clones are kept and a portion is missing. The sample records approximately 250,000 clones, 80% to 90% being singletons. V was pared by 5 bases and J by 7 bases, with 10 bases of the junction left unmatched. Germline CDR1 LNHDA, CDR2 SQIVND (reference sequence). This CDR3 is built from 14 residues. Assignment of participants to cohorts was predicated upon participant-reported clinical history. The sequenced sample was PBMCs or T cells enriched from blood (not recorded which). The sequence was collected from a woman in her forties who had been exposed to COVID-19. V and J are TRBV19 and TRBJ1-1; 7 bases align to TRBD1. For the CDR3, the DNA is TGTGCCAGTAGTGCCATACCCAGGGACAGTGAAGCTTTCTTT. Its protein product is CASSAIPRDSEAFF.